Below, 30 T cell receptor beta chains from the same sample are listed, as sequenced in a study of blood T cell repertoires in COVID-19. Generated by immunoSEQ multiplex PCR, the TCRdb table keeps only in-frame clones and is missing some. The sample consists of 350,000 or so clones, around 90% of them appearing once. Sequenced sample: peripheral blood. The receptor set was obtained from a woman aged 55-70 years with COVID-19, enrolled during active disease.

The rearrangement links TRBV3-1 (or the pseudogene TRBV3-2) to TRBJ2-7; tentatively, D is TRBD2 (6 bases). Trimming removed 5 bases at V and 6 bases at J, with 14 bases between. This CDR3 comprises 13 residues. Germline V gives CDR1 LGHDT, CDR2 YNNKEL (reference sequence). This CDR3 is CASSSRGSGEQYF. The CDR3 DNA follows: TGTGCCAGCAGCTCCCGGGGGTCGGGCGAGCAGTACTTC.

The CDR3 loop reads CASSPWDRGPGSGEKLFF. DNA of the CDR3: TGTGCCAGCAGCCCTTGGGACAGGGGACCGGGAAGTGGTGAAAAACTGTTTTTT. The chain links TRBV5-4 to TRBJ1-4; 10 positions agree with TRBD1. Unmatched junction bases numbered 16, after V lost 4 bases and J lost 7 bases. Germline-derived CDR1 and CDR2 are SGHNT and YYREEE (reference sequence). There are 18 residues in the CDR3.

This chain links TRBV7-8 with TRBJ2-7; the match to TRBD2 covers 9 bases. Germline CDR1 and CDR2: SGHVS and FQNEAQ. The length of the CDR3 is 15 residues. The V gene end was trimmed by 0 bases and the J gene end by 2 bases; junction bases not matched to a gene: 2. Here the CDR3 reads CASSLAASGTYEQYF. The DNA of the CDR3 is TGTGCCAGCAGCTTAGCGGCTAGCGGGACCTACGAGCAGTACTTC.

The chain carries TRBV9 and TRBJ2-3, with 10 nucleotides matching TRBD2. The V and J ends lost 2 bases and 7 bases, in that order; junction bases with no gene match: 7. Germline CDR1 SGDLS, CDR2 YYNGEE. The CDR3 covers 15 residues. The CDR3 DNA reads as TGTGCCAGCAGCGTTTCCAGCGGGGGGGCGTATACGCAGTATTTT. Translation: CASSVSSGGAYTQYF. Using reference TRBV9 and TRBJ2-3 for the parts outside the CDR3, the full variable domain is DSGVTQTPKHLITATGQRVTLRCSPRSGDLSVYWYQQSLDQGLQFLIQYYNGEERAKGNILERFSAQQFPDLHSELNLSSLELGDSALYFCASSVSSGGAYTQYFGPGTRLTVL.

The chain carries TRBV6-4 and TRBJ2-1; TRBD2 matches at 8 bases. The CDR3 has 16 amino acids. Per the germline V gene, CDR1 is MRHNA and CDR2 is SNTAGT. V lost 2 bases and J lost 4; bases outside the gene matches: 7. CDR3 coding DNA: TGTGCCAGCAGTGACCATAGTGGGACTAGATACAATGAGCAGTTCTTC. Protein sequence: CASSDHSGTRYNEQFF.

The chain employs TRBV6-5 and TRBJ1-4, with 7 bases lining up with TRBD1. Losses at the gene ends were 6 bases for V and 6 bases for J; bases not matched to a gene: 7. This CDR3 has 14 amino acids. Looked up from germline, CDR1 is MNHEY and CDR2 is SVGAGI. CDR3 amino acids: CASRSGTVYEKLFF. The DNA of the CDR3 is TGTGCCAGCAGGTCCGGGACAGTCTATGAAAAACTGTTTTTT.

This clone was seen more than once but under ten times. V gene TRBV2 combines with J gene TRBJ1-6; no definite D call. The CDR3 runs to 14 residues. Trimming cost V 7 bases and J 1 base, with 8 bases left between them. Germline V gene data show CDR1 as SNHLY and CDR2 as FYNNEI. For the CDR3, the DNA is TGTGCCAGCACGGGGAAATCCTATAATTCACCCCTCCACTTT. Protein sequence: CASTGKSYNSPLHF.

This clone showed up just once. The J gene is TRBJ2-1, the V gene TRBV24-1, with D possibly TRBD2 on 5 matching bases. The CDR3 sequence is 12 residues long. Trimming pared 7 bases from V and 4 bases from J, leaving 7 bases between. Germline-derived CDR1 and CDR2 are KGHDR and SFDVKD. The CDR3 region is CATRGDYNEQFF. DNA for the CDR3: TGTGCCACCAGGGGAGATTACAATGAGCAGTTCTTC.

As DNA, the CDR3 is TGTGCCAGCTCACCGAAGGGGAAGGTTGGCGGGGAGCTGTTTTTT. It codes for CASSPKGKVGGELFF. The chain couples TRBV18 to TRBJ2-2; a possible D gene is TRBD1 (5 bases). Between the trimmed V and J ends, which lost 3 bases and 7 bases, there was a span of 15 bases. CDR3 length: 15 amino acids. Germline V gene sequence: CDR1 KGHSH, CDR2 LQKENI.

The V and J genes are TRBV7-6 and TRBJ2-1, with 11 bases matching TRBD2. V shed 1 base, J shed 6 bases, and the junction held 5 bases outside the gene matches. Germline V gene data show CDR1 as SGHVS and CDR2 as FNYEAQ. The CDR3 is 16 residues long. In nucleotides, the CDR3 is TGTGCCAGCAGCTTAGTACTAGCGGGGGCGAGCAATGAGCAGTTCTTC. It codes for CASSLVLAGASNEQFF.

This sequence joins TRBV19 and TRBJ1-3, with 8 positions matching TRBD1. Germline V lookup: CDR1 LNHDA, CDR2 SQIVND (reference sequence). The CDR3 covers 15 residues. Trimming at V came to 7 bases and at J to 0 bases, leaving 5 bases not matched to a gene. The CDR3: CASNGQGNSGNTIYF. DNA for the CDR3: TGTGCCAGTAACGGACAGGGCAACTCTGGAAACACCATATATTTT.

The CDR3 region has the DNA TGTGCCAGCAGCTTAGGGGGACAGGGGAACAATCAGCCCCAGCATTTT. Its protein product is CASSLGGQGNNQPQHF. The chain couples TRBV5-8 to TRBJ1-5; TRBD1 matches 10 bases. With V trimmed by 2 bases and J by 3 bases, 5 bases remained unmatched. Germline loops: CDR1 SGHTS, CDR2 YDEGEE. This CDR3 contains 16 residues.

This rearrangement joins TRBV7-2 to TRBJ1-2; 7 bases agree with TRBD1. The CDR3 has 12 residues. The ends lost 5 bases at V and 6 bases at J; junction bases unmatched: 3. Germline V gene data show CDR1 as SGHTA and CDR2 as FQGNSA. The CDR3 sequence is CASSPTGDGYTF. The DNA for the CDR3 is TGTGCCAGCAGCCCAACAGGGGATGGCTACACCTTC.

V gene TRBV6-5 combines with J gene TRBJ2-1, with D possibly TRBD2 on 6 matching bases. CDR1 and CDR2 (germline): MNHEY, SVGAGI. The ends were cut back, 6 bases at V and 4 bases at J, with 16 bases in the middle. The CDR3 extends over 15 amino acids. CDR3: CASRRDSALYNEQFF. Written as DNA, the CDR3 is TGTGCCAGCAGACGGGACTCCGCGTTATACAATGAGCAGTTCTTC.

This chain joins TRBV30 and TRBJ1-2; 9 bases agree with TRBD1. Germline V gene lookup returns CDR1 GTSNPN and CDR2 SVGIG (reference sequence). V lost 5 bases to trimming and J lost 2 bases; unmatched junction nucleotides: 0. This CDR3 region has 12 residues. As DNA, the CDR3 is TGTGCCTGGGGGACAGGGAACTATGGCTACACCTTC. It yields the protein CAWGTGNYGYTF.

The chain combines TRBV5-1 with TRBJ2-5; possible D gene TRBD2, 7 bases. The CDR3 runs to 15 residues. CDR1 and CDR2 from the germline V gene are SGHRS and YFSETQ. Trimming pared 2 bases from V and 1 base from J, leaving 12 bases between. The CDR3 region is CASSLGGARQETQYF. The CDR3 bases are TGCGCCAGCAGCTTAGGGGGGGCGCGCCAAGAGACCCAGTACTTC.

This rearrangement joins TRBV3-1 (or the pseudogene TRBV3-2) to TRBJ1-2, with D possibly being TRBD1 (5 bases). Germline CDR1 reads LGHDT; CDR2 reads YNNKEL (reference sequence). The germline V and J ends were trimmed by 0 bases and 8 bases, with 25 bases remaining between them. The CDR3 extends over 18 amino acids. The CDR3 DNA is TGTGCCAGCAGCCAAGACGAGACAGACTCTCCCGTCCCCTCGGGCTACACCTTC. Encoded protein: CASSQDETDSPVPSGYTF.

The chain employs TRBV9 and TRBJ2-3, with 9 bases aligning to TRBD1. V was pared by 5 bases and J by 4 bases, with 8 bases of the junction left unmatched. The V gene's germline CDR1 is SGDLS and CDR2 YYNGEE. There are 15 residues in the CDR3. CDR3: CASSPPRTGADTQYF. The CDR3 DNA reads TGTGCCAGCAGTCCTCCACGGACAGGGGCAGATACGCAGTATTTT.

The V and J genes are TRBV30 and TRBJ1-2, with D maybe TRBD1 (5 bases). Germline CDR1 is GTSNPN and CDR2 is SVGIG (reference sequence). The CDR3 has 14 residues. The V gene lost 2 bases and the J gene lost 1 base, with 11 bases spanning the gap. CDR3 sequence reads: CAWSWQGINYGYTF. The CDR3 nucleotides are TGTGCCTGGAGTTGGCAGGGTATTAACTATGGCTACACCTTC.

J is TRBJ1-1 and V is TRBV3-1 (or the pseudogene TRBV3-2), with D hard to call. V was trimmed by 0 bases and J by 1 base, leaving 21 bases between them. Looked up from germline, CDR1 is LGHDT and CDR2 is YNNKEL (reference sequence). The CDR3 consists of 19 residues. CDR3 sequence reads: CASSQEESEGLGRNTEAFF. For the CDR3, the DNA is TGTGCCAGCAGCCAAGAAGAGTCTGAGGGTTTAGGTAGGAACACTGAAGCTTTCTTT.

The chain is built from TRBV5-1 and TRBJ2-3; D uncertain. Germline V lookup: CDR1 SGHRS, CDR2 YFSETQ. Trimming removed 1 base at V and 0 bases at J, with 9 bases between. The CDR3 loop spans 15 amino acids. CDR3 sequence (DNA): TGCGCCAGCAGCTTGCGAGGTGGGAGCACAGATACGCAGTATTTT. Translation: CASSLRGGSTDTQYF.

The chain has TRBV5-6 and TRBJ1-4, with D possibly TRBD1 on 5 matching bases. The CDR3 contains 15 residues. Trimming shortened V by 0 bases and J by 5 bases, and 11 bases separated the two germline ends. Germline CDR1 is SGHDT and CDR2 is YYEEEE. CDR3 DNA: TGTGCCAGCAGCTTGGAATGGGGCCAGAATGAAAAACTGTTTTTT. Amino acid sequence: CASSLEWGQNEKLFF.

The chain links TRBV5-1 to TRBJ2-2; 8 bases are a match to TRBD1. CDR3 length equals 17 residues. The ends lost 5 bases at V and 1 base at J; junction bases unmatched: 10. CDR1 and CDR2 from the germline V gene are SGHRS and YFSETQ. The CDR3 reads CASRPHDRGGNTGELFF. CDR3 DNA sequence: TGCGCCAGCAGACCTCACGACAGGGGTGGGAACACCGGGGAGCTGTTTTTT.

CDR3 loop: CASSAAREYNEQFF. CDR3 nucleotides: TGCGCCAGCAGCGCAGCCCGGGAATACAATGAGCAGTTCTTC. This chain links TRBV5-1 with TRBJ2-1; a weak D match, TRBD2 (5 bases). The V gene lost 4 bases and the J gene lost 4 bases, with 12 bases spanning the gap. CDR1 is SGHRS, CDR2 YFSETQ, per germline. The CDR3 sequence is 14 residues long.

The chain links TRBV4-1 to TRBJ2-5, with 11 bases aligning to TRBD2. This CDR3 spans 15 amino acids. CDR1 and CDR2 from the germline V gene are MGHRA and YSYEKL. The junction had 3 bases not matched to a gene; V was cut back by 1 base and J by 5 bases. The CDR3 reads CASSQGLAGQETQYF. The CDR3 DNA follows: TGCGCCAGCAGCCAAGGACTAGCGGGGCAGGAGACCCAGTACTTC.

The gene calls are TRBV5-8 and TRBJ2-3; TRBD2 matches at 7 bases. This CDR3 comprises 15 residues. Germline V gives CDR1 SGHTS, CDR2 YDEGEE. V was pared by 1 base and J by 3 bases, with 5 bases of the junction left unmatched. The CDR3 spells CASSLRGDTTDTQYF. CDR3 DNA: TGTGCCAGCAGCTTGCGGGGGGATACGACAGATACGCAGTATTTT.

As regards this clone: This CDR3 is also generated by other DNA sequences in the sample. This chain's CDR3 is CASSRQLNTEAFF. The CDR3 coding sequence is TGCGCCAGCAGTCGACAGTTGAACACTGAAGCTTTCTTT. The chain joins TRBV4-1 to TRBJ1-1, with D maybe TRBD1 (5 bases). Per germline, CDR1 MGHRA and CDR2 YSYEKL. The CDR3 consists of 13 residues. V gave up 6 bases and J gave up 0 bases, with 8 bases separating them.

In this sample, this clone turned up a few times. This chain links TRBV6-5 with TRBJ2-7; 7 bases align to TRBD2. In germline, CDR1 is MNHEY, CDR2 SVGAGI. The CDR3 sequence is 15 residues long. Trimming removed 1 base from V and 7 bases from J; junction bases left unmatched: 10. CDR3 bases: TGTGCCAGCAGTTACTTGGGACTACTCCTTCAGGAGCAGTACTTC. Translation: CASSYLGLLLQEQYF.

The genes are TRBV18 and TRBJ1-5, with 9 positions matching TRBD1. Trimming at V came to 4 bases and at J to 6 bases, leaving 7 bases not matched to a gene. The CDR3 has 15 residues. Germline V gene data show CDR1 as KGHSH and CDR2 as LQKENI. CDR3 residues: CASSLGQGRLQPQHF. The CDR3 region has the DNA TGTGCCAGCTCACTCGGACAGGGGCGGCTTCAGCCCCAGCATTTT.

J is TRBJ1-2 and V is TRBV6-5, with 8 bases lining up with TRBD1. The CDR3 contains 14 residues. Per germline, CDR1 MNHEY and CDR2 SVGAGI. The ends lost 10 bases at V and 5 bases at J; junction bases unmatched: 12. CDR3 loop: CATARTGISYGYTF. CDR3 DNA: TGTGCCACCGCCCGGACAGGGATTTCGTATGGCTACACCTTC.